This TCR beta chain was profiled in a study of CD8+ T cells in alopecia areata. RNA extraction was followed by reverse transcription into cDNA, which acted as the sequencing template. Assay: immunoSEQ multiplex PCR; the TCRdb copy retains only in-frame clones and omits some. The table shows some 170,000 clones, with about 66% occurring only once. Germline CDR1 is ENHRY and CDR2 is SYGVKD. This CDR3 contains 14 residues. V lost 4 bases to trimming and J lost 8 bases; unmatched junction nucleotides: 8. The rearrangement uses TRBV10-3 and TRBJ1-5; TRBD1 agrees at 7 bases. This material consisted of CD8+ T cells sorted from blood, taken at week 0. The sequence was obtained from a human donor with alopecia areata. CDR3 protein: CAISGRGGAEPQHF. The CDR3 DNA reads TGTGCCATCAGTGGACGAGGGGGCGCAGAGCCCCAGCATTTT.